This record covers a single T cell receptor (beta chain). Its antigen remains unknown. Naive CD8 cells comprised CD45RO-negative, CCR7-positively selected cells, excluding terminally differentiated effector memory CD45RA+ cells. The study drew its donors from healthy HIV-negative adults without recent acute infections or vaccinations. Caucasian adults living in Nashville, Tennessee, provided all samples. CDR1 MGHDK and CDR2 SYGVNS come from the germline V gene. Trimming shortened V by 2 bases and J by 6 bases, and 16 bases separated the two germline ends. CDR3 size: 16 residues. The sample belongs to a study of shared clonotypes between healthy human individuals. In the study overall: Donors had three CD4 naive, three CD4 memory, two CD8 naive and one CD8 memory plate apiece. Study-wide points: Sharing across four donors was highest in naive CD4 (roughly 5%) and lowest in memory CD8 (approximately 0.4%).

Data came from immunoSEQ multiplex PCR; TCRdb stores just in-frame clones and leaves some out. The sample has about 1,900,000 clones, roughly 94% seen once; the top ten hold around 1.2%. V usage is TRBV25-1 and J usage is TRBJ1-4; perhaps TRBD1 as D (6 bases). The source is a man aged 18 to 29 in good health. The sequencing input was naive CD8+ T cells sorted from blood. The CDR3 nucleotides are TGTGCCAGCAGTGAAAAAGAGGGGGGTTGGGATGAAAAACTGTTTTTT. This gives the protein CASSEKEGGWDEKLFF.